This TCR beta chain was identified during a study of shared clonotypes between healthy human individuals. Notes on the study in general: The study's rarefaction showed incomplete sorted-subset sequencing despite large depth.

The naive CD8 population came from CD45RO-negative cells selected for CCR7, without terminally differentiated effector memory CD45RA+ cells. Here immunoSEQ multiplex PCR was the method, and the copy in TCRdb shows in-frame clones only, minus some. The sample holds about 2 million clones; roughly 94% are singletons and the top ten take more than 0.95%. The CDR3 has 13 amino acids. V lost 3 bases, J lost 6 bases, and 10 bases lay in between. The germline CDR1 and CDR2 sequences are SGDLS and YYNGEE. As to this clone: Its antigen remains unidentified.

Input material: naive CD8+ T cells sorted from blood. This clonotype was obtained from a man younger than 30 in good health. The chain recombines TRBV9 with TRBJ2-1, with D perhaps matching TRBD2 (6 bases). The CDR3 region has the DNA TGTGCCAGCAGCGAGTCCGGGGGCAATGAGCAGTTCTTC. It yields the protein CASSESGGNEQFF.